This record looks at one T cell receptor (beta chain) sequence and its context. No antigen is known for it. V dropped 5 bases and J dropped 1; count of bases not matched to a gene: 10. The CDR3 is 16 amino acids. CDR1 and CDR2 from the germline V gene are MNHEY and SMNVEV (reference sequence). Each CDR3 protein is one row after TCRdb ran MiXCR on the reads. Found here are approximately 750,000 distinct CDR3 sequences, 35% of them singletons; the top ten hold about 2.8%. The source of the sample is a study of T cell repertoires in cytomegalovirus infection. For the study at large: Indicated by public TCR beta signatures were CMV infection and matching HLA type.

Findings and caveats of the study: Frequencies of public TCR beta families were cumulated, and this identified carriers of CMV plus the relevant HLA. The ex vivo response showed dominance by HLA-C-restricted CMV-specific TCR beta clonotypes.

The sequenced sample consisted of PBMCs. The chain links TRBV27 to TRBJ2-7, with TRBD1 matching over 8 bases. The TCR comes from a human donor in good health (CMV status not recorded). Some clones in this sample may be carry-over from other donors' samples. For the CDR3, the DNA is TGTGCCAGCAGTCCCTCGGCAGGGGGCGAGTCCTACGAGCAGTACTTC. It translates to CASSPSAGGESYEQYF.